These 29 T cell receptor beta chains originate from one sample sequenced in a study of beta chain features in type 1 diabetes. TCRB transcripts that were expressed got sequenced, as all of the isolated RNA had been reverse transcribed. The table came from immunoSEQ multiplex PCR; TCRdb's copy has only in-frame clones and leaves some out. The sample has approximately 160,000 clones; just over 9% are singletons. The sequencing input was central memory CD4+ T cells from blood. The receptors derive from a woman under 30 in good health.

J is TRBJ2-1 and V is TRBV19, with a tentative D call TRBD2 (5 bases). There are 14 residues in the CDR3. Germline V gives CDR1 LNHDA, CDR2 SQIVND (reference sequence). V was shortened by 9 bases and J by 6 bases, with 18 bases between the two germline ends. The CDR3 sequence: CASGVVVQSNEQFF. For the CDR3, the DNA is TGTGCCAGCGGGGTCGTTGTGCAATCCAATGAGCAGTTCTTC.

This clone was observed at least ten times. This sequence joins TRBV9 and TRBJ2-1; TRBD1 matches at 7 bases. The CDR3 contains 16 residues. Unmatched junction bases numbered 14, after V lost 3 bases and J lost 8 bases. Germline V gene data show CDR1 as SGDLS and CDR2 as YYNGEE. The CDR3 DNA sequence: TGTGCCAGCAGCGCACGCCCGGGACAGTCATCCGATGAGCAGTTCTTC. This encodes CASSARPGQSSDEQFF.

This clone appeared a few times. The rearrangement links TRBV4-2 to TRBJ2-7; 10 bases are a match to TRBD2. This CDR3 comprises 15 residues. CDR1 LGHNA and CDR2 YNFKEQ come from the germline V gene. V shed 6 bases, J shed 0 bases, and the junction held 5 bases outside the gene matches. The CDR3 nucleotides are TGTGCCAGCAGTCGAGCGGGAGGGAGCTCCTACGAGCAGTACTTC. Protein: CASSRAGGSSYEQYF.

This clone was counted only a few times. CDR3 sequence (DNA): TGTGCCAGCAGCTACTTAGCCCCCGGGGAGCTGTTTTTT. Translated, it gives CASSYLAPGELFF. The V and J genes are TRBV11-1 and TRBJ2-2; D is undetermined. CDR1 is SGHAT, CDR2 FQDESV, per germline (reference sequence). This CDR3 comprises 13 residues. Trimming stripped 4 bases from V and 6 bases from J, with 9 bases between.

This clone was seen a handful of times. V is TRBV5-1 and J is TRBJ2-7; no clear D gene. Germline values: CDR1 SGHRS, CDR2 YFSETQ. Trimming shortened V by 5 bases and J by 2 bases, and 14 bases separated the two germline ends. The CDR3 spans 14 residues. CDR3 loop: CASRIGGGAYEQYF. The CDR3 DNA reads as TGCGCCAGCAGAATCGGCGGCGGAGCCTACGAGCAGTACTTC.

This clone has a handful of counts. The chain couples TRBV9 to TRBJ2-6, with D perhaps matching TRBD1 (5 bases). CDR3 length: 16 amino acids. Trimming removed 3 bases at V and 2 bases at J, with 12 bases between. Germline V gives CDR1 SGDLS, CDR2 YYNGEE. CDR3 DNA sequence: TGTGCCAGCAGCGCGACCACAGGCGCTGGGGCCAACGTCCTGACTTTC. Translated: CASSATTGAGANVLTF.

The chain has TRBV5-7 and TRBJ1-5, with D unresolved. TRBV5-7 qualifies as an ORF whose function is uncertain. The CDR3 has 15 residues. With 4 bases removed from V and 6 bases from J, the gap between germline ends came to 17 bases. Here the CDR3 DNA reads TGTGCCAGCAGCCCCGCAGAAGAGGGCCCTCAGCCCCAGCATTTT. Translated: CASSPAEEGPQPQHF.

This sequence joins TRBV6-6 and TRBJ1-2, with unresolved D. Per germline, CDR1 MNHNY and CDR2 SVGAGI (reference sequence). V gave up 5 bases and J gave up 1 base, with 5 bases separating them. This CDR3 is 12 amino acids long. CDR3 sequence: CASSRVNYGYTF. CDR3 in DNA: TGTGCCAGCAGTCGGGTTAACTATGGCTACACCTTC.

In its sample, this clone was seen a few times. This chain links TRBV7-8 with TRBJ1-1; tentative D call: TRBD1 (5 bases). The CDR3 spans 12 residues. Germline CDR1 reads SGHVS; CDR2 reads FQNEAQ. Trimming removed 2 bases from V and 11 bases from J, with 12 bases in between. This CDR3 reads CASSLSRGEAFF. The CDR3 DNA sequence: TGTGCCAGCAGCTTAAGTCGGGGGGAGGCTTTCTTT.

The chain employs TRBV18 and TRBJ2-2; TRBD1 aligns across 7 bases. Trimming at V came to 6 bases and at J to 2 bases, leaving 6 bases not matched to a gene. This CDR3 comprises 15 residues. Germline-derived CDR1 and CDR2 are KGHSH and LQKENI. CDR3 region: CASSRQGPNTGELFF. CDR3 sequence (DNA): TGTGCCAGCTCGAGACAGGGCCCTAACACCGGGGAGCTGTTTTTT.

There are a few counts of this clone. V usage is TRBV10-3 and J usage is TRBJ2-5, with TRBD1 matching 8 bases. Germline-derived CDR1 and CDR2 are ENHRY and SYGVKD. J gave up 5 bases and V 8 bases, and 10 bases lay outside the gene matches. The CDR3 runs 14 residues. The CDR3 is CAIGRQGPGETQYF. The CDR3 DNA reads TGTGCCATCGGGAGACAGGGGCCGGGGGAGACCCAGTACTTC.

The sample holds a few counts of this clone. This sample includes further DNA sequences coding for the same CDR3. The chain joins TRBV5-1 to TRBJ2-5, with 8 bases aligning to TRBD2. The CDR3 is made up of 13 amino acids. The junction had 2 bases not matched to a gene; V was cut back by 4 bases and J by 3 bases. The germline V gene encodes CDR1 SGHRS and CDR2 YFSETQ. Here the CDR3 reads CASSPAGEETQYF. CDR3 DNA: TGCGCCAGCAGCCCAGCGGGGGAAGAGACCCAGTACTTC.

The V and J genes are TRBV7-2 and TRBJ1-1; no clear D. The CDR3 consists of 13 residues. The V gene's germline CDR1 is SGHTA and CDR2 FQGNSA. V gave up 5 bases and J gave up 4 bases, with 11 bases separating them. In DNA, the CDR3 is TGTGCCAGCAGCCCCCGGTTGAGCACTGAAGCTTTCTTT. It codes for CASSPRLSTEAFF.

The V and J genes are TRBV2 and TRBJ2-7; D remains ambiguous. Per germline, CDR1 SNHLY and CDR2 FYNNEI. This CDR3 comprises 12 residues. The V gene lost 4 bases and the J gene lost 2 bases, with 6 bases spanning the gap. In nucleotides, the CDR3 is TGTGCCAGCAGTGTTGCAGCCTACGAGCAGTACTTC. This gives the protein CASSVAAYEQYF.

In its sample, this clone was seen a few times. CDR3 residues: CASSPQSRGRSTEAFF. The CDR3 DNA follows: TGTGCCAGCAGCCCGCAGAGCAGGGGGAGATCCACTGAAGCTTTCTTT. The rearrangement links TRBV5-4 to TRBJ1-1, with 7 bases matching TRBD1. The CDR3 loop spans 16 amino acids. The germline V gene encodes CDR1 SGHNT and CDR2 YYREEE (reference sequence). The ends lost 4 bases at V and 4 bases at J; junction bases unmatched: 13.

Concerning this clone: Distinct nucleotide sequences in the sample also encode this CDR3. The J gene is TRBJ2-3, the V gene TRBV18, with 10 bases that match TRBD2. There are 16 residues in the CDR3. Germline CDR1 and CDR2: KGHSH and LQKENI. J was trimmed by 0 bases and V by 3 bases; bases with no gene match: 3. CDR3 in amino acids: CASSPKLAGSTDTQYF. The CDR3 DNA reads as TGTGCCAGCTCACCCAAACTAGCGGGAAGCACAGATACGCAGTATTTT.

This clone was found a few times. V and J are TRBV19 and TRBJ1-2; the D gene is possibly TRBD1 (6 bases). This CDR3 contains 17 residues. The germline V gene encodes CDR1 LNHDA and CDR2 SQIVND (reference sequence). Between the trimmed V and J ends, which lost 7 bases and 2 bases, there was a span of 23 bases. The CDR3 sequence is CASTSTGGGRTNYGYTF. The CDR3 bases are TGTGCCAGTACTTCCACGGGAGGGGGACGGACGAACTATGGCTACACCTTC.

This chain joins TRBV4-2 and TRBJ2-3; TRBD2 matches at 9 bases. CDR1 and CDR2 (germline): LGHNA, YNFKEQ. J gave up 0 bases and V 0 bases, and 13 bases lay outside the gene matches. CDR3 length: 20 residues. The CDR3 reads CASSQDGAGGPLQSTDTQYF. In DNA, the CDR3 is TGTGCCAGCAGCCAAGATGGGGCGGGAGGGCCTCTACAGAGCACAGATACGCAGTATTTT.

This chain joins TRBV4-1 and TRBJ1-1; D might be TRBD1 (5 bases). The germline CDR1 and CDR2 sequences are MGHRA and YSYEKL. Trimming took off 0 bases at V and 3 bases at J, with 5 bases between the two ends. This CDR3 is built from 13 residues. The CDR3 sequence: CASSQDRDTEAFF. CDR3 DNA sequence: TGCGCCAGCAGCCAAGACAGGGACACTGAAGCTTTCTTT.

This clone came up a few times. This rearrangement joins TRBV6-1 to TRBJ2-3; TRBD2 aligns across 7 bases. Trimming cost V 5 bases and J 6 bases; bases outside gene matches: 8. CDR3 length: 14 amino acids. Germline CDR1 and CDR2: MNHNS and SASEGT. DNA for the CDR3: TGTGCCAGCAGTCGAGGGGAGGGACTTGATACGCAGTATTTT. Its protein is CASSRGEGLDTQYF.

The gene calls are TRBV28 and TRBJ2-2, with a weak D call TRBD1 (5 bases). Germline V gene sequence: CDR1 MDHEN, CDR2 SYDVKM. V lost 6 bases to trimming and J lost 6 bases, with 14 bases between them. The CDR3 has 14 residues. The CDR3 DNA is TGTGCCAGCAGGTCAGGGCTGGTTCCCGGGGAGCTGTTTTTT. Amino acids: CASRSGLVPGELFF.

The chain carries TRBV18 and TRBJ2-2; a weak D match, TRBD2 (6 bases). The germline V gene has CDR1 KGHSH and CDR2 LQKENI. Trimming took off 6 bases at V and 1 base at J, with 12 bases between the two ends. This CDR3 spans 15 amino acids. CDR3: CASSPRRGNTGELFF. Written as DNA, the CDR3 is TGTGCCAGCTCCCCCCGGCGGGGGAACACCGGGGAGCTGTTTTTT.

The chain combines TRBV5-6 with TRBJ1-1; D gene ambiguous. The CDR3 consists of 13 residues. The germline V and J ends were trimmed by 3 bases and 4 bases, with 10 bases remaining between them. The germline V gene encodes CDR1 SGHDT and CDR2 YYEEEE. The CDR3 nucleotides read TGTGCCAGCAGCTCGGGAGGAGGCACTGAAGCTTTCTTT. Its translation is CASSSGGGTEAFF.

CDR3: CASSLGRWGQDYGYTF. DNA of the CDR3: TGCGCCAGCAGCTTGGGGCGGTGGGGGCAGGACTATGGCTACACCTTC. The chain has TRBV5-1 and TRBJ1-2; tentative D call: TRBD1 (6 bases). Germline V CDR1 and CDR2: SGHRS, YFSETQ. This CDR3 is built from 16 residues. V lost 0 bases to trimming and J lost 3 bases, with 15 bases between them.

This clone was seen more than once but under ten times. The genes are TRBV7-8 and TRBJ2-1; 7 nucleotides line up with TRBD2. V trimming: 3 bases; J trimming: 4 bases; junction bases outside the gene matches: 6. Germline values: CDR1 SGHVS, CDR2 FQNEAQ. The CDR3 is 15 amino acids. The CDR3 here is CASSFRREGYNEQFF. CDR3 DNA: TGTGCCAGCAGCTTTCGGAGGGAGGGTTACAATGAGCAGTTCTTC.

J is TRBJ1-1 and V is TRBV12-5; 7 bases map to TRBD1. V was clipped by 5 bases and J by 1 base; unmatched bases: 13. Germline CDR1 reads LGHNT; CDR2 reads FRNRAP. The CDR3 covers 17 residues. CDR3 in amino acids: CASGVQGRLGRNTEAFF. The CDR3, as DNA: TGTGCTAGTGGTGTACAGGGGAGGTTGGGTCGGAACACTGAAGCTTTCTTT.

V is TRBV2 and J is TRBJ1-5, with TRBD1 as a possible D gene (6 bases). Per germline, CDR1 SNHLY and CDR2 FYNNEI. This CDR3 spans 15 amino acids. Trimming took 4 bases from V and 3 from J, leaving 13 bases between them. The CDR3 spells CASSAYGGLNQPQHF. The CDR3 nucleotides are TGTGCCAGCAGTGCCTACGGGGGGCTCAATCAGCCCCAGCATTTT.

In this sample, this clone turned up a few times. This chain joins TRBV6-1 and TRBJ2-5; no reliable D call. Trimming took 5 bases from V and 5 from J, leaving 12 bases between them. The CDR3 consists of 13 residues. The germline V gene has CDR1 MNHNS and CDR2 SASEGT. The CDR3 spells CASSLLRWETQYF. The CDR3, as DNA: TGTGCCAGCAGTTTATTGCGCTGGGAGACCCAGTACTTC.

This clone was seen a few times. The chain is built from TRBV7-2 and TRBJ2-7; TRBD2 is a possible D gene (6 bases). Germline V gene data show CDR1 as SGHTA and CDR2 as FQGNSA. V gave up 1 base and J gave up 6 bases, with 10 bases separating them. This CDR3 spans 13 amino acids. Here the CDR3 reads CASSLVGGAEQYF. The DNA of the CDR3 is TGTGCCAGCAGCTTAGTGGGCGGGGCCGAGCAGTACTTC.